This T cell receptor (beta chain) was retrieved from a study of T cells in Graves' hyperthyroidism and ophthalmopathy (dated by TCRdb to the late 2010s). About the full investigation: Peripheral blood samples were taken at initial diagnosis, before any treatment was given. Following sampling, methimazole starting at 30 mg daily was given to hyperthyroidism patients, and high-dose intravenous methylprednisolone was given to ophthalmopathy patients. The paper describes TCR Vbeta CDR3 sequencing of fewer than 150 peripheral blood samples, made up of 40 to 45 ophthalmopathy patients, 70 to 75 hyperthyroidism patients and roughly 17 progressor patients. TCR V-J signatures able to tell the groups apart were searched for in a discovery cohort of 100 patients, of whom more than 40 had Graves' ophthalmopathy and more than 55 had stable Graves' hyperthyroidism. For training and testing, the 100 or so patients in the discovery cohort were randomly divided in a 7:3 ratio. Whether ophthalmopathy could be predicted prospectively was tested in an independent validation cohort made up of under 20 hyperthyroidism patients plus 17 patients who later progressed to ophthalmopathy. In roughly six Graves' hyperthyroidism patients, the study also compared T-cell repertoires from thyroid tissue with T-cell repertoires from blood.

Hyperthyroidism patients were aged 18 to 65 years and newly diagnosed, with disease duration of less than 2 months. The study excluded patients with uncontrolled infections, other autoimmune diseases, pregnancy or lactation. Diagnoses relied on clinical symptoms, serum thyroxine and TRAb, thyroid ultrasound and orbital computed tomography. Blood from progressor patients was drawn when they were first diagnosed with hyperthyroidism, before any ophthalmopathy symptoms appeared. PBMCs were isolated from approximately 10 ml of fresh peripheral blood by Ficoll-Paque density gradient centrifugation. Progressor patients were first diagnosed with Graves' hyperthyroidism and then developed ophthalmopathy during follow-up. Total RNA was extracted using Trizol reagent, and RNA quality was assessed on an Agilent 2100 Bioanalyzer. This clonotype appeared many times. The antigen it binds to is not known. No base quality information exists; no much larger clone differs at one position.

What the authors observed across the whole study: Most expanded thyroid clonotypes (frequency above 0.001) were also detected in blood, a finding suggesting that blood repertoires may reflect thyroid immune responses. Ophthalmopathy was separated from stable hyperthyroidism by a 13 V-J signature model, with 85% to 90% sensitivity and approximately 81% specificity obtained in cross-validation and 80%/75% obtained in testing. During validation, the model predicted progression to ophthalmopathy a median of approximately 7 months ahead of onset, with more than 60% sensitivity and around 73% specificity. Sample size was not statistically predetermined, and blinding of investigators to group allocation was not performed.

The CDR1 and CDR2 encoded by the germline V gene are SGHTA and FQGNSA. The V and J ends are trimmed by 2 bases and 3 bases, leaving 14 bases between them. Counted from cysteine to phenylalanine, this CDR3 has 15 amino acids. The CDR3 DNA has 45 bases and is translated from base 1. The TCR beta CDR3 regions were amplified from the RNA transcripts. A first-round RT-PCR of the TCR CDR3 used the HTBI primer set with the Qiagen OneStep RT-PCR kit. A second multiplex PCR round built the libraries, followed by size selection and purification. Paired-end sequencing of the libraries was performed with 100 bp reads on an Illumina HiSeq2000. Regarding the original processing steps: SOAPnuke was used to process the raw data, throwing out any read that contained adapters or uncalled bases, had a mean Phred below 15, or lacked an exact constant-primer or identifier match. COPE v1.2.5 was used to merge high-quality paired reads, and clonotypes were defined as unique nucleotide sequences. MiTCR v1.1 was used to align clonotypes to the IMGT TRBV, TRBD and TRBJ reference segments. Analysis was restricted to V-J combinations with a frequency above 0.0001, which covered roughly 99% of repertoires. The TCS score was defined as F50 (clonal expansion) divided by E x V (chaos), with BLOSUM62-based TCRdist calculated between CDR3 peptides within each V-J. Welch's t-statistics and random forest reduced approximately 520 V-J features to 10 to 15, which were used in a naive Bayes classifier (R e1071). In-frame beta chains were kept once TCRdb had trimmed the public reads at Q25 with fastp and called clones with MiXCR. Under each unique CDR3 protein, matching rows form one entry showing the most common genes and DNA. The V and J calls were not made by the authors but by TCRdb's processing. The sample data list about 300,000 distinct CDR3 sequences, and less than 15% of these were observed just once. The ten largest make up approximately 8.6% of the sample.

Recombination connected TRBV7-2 to TRBJ2-7; the best D guess is TRBD1, with 5 bases matching. The sequence was obtained from a woman in her thirties with Graves' hyperthyroidism that later progressed to Graves' ophthalmopathy. Sequenced sample: blood. The CDR3 is CASSLPQTVFYEQYF. The DNA sequence follows: TGTGCCAGCAGCTTACCCCAGACAGTATTCTACGAGCAGTACTTC.